The 17 T cell receptor beta chains in this list originate from one sample, sequenced in a study of blood T cell repertoires in COVID-19 (dated by TCRdb to about 2020). The method was the immunoSEQ multiplex PCR assay. TCRdb holds this immuneACCESS table with in-frame rearrangements only. Some clones are missing; in checked studies, unresolved V genes explain under half, and the rest has no known cause. For this sample there are 350,000 to 400,000 clones; about 88% appear just once. The ten top clones hold about 1.1% of the sample. The sample consisted of PBMCs or T cells enriched from blood (not recorded which). The receptors stem from a woman in her late teens or twenties who had recovered from COVID-19.

V usage is TRBV5-1 and J usage is TRBJ2-7; 9 bases are shared with TRBD2. This CDR3 has 17 amino acids. With V trimmed by 0 bases and J by 0 bases, 7 bases remained unmatched. Germline V CDR1 and CDR2: SGHRS, YFSETQ. The CDR3 here is CASSLAPGLATSYEQYF. Here the CDR3 DNA reads TGCGCCAGCAGCTTGGCCCCGGGACTAGCAACCTCCTACGAGCAGTACTTC.

This clone was detected only a few times. This rearrangement joins TRBV6-1 to TRBJ1-5; maybe TRBD1 (5 bases). CDR1 is MNHNS, CDR2 SASEGT, per germline. Trimming shortened V by 3 bases and J by 7 bases, and 19 bases separated the two germline ends. CDR3 length equals 16 residues. CDR3 residues: CASSDPPQGSGQPQHF. The CDR3 DNA reads as TGTGCCAGCAGTGACCCGCCTCAGGGTAGTGGGCAGCCCCAGCATTTT.

The CDR3 sequence: CASGYYKGQGNSPLHF. The CDR3 nucleotides read TGTGCCAGCGGATACTATAAGGGACAGGGAAATTCACCCCTCCACTTT. The chain has TRBV7-2 and TRBJ1-6; 9 nucleotides align to TRBD1. Germline lookup yields CDR1 SGHTA and CDR2 FQGNSA. CDR3 length: 16 residues. With 8 bases clipped from V and 7 bases from J, the junction kept 12 bases outside the gene matches.

The genes are TRBV3-1 (or the pseudogene TRBV3-2) and TRBJ2-3, with 13 bases aligning to TRBD2. This CDR3 spans 16 amino acids. The trim removed 4 bases at V and 6 bases at J, leaving 7 bases unmatched. Germline V gene lookup returns CDR1 LGHDT and CDR2 YNNKEL (reference sequence). The CDR3 region is CASSRATSGGVDTQYF. In nucleotides, the CDR3 is TGTGCCAGCAGCCGCGCTACTAGCGGGGGGGTGGATACGCAGTATTTT.

This clone was counted between two and nine times. The rearrangement links TRBV6-4 to TRBJ1-2; TRBD1 agrees at 7 bases. V was pared by 6 bases and J by 8 bases, with 9 bases of the junction left unmatched. This CDR3 contains 13 residues. CDR1 is MRHNA and CDR2 is SNTAGT in the germline V gene. CDR3 DNA sequence: TGTGCCAGCAGCCTGACAGGGACGGTCGGCTACACCTTC. Translating gives CASSLTGTVGYTF.

The chain carries TRBV30 and TRBJ1-1; possibly TRBD1 for D (6 bases). Germline V gene data show CDR1 as GTSNPN and CDR2 as SVGIG (reference sequence). The CDR3 has 14 residues. Trimming stripped 0 bases from V and 5 bases from J, with 13 bases between. The CDR3 loop reads CAWSVQGLGTEAFF. Written as DNA, the CDR3 is TGTGCCTGGAGTGTGCAGGGGCTGGGGACTGAAGCTTTCTTT.

The chain employs TRBV4-2 and TRBJ1-5; D is undetermined. V lost 0 bases and J lost 0, with 6 bases in between. CDR1 and CDR2 from the germline V gene are LGHNA and YNFKEQ. The CDR3 contains 15 residues. CDR3 in DNA: TGTGCCAGCAGCCAAGAGAGGTATAGCAATCAGCCCCAGCATTTT. Encoded protein: CASSQERYSNQPQHF.

The chain joins TRBV5-8 to TRBJ2-5; 7 bases match TRBD1. Looked up from germline, CDR1 is SGHTS and CDR2 is YDEGEE. V gave up 0 bases and J gave up 0 bases; unmatched junction bases: 11. This CDR3 is 18 amino acids long. The CDR3 protein is CASSLGVDRNLYQETQYF. The CDR3 DNA sequence: TGTGCCAGCAGCTTGGGGGTGGACAGGAACCTGTACCAAGAGACCCAGTACTTC.

The chain carries TRBV6-5 and TRBJ1-2; 7 bases are shared with TRBD1. CDR1 MNHEY and CDR2 SVGAGI come from the germline V gene. The CDR3 totals 15 residues. V shed 6 bases and J 5 bases; nucleotides not matched to a gene: 12. CDR3 sequence: CASSPRDSSKYGYTF. The DNA for the CDR3 is TGTGCCAGCAGCCCGCGGGACAGCTCGAAGTATGGCTACACCTTC.

This clone was detected only once. The genes are TRBV6-6 and TRBJ1-1, with D hard to call. The V end was cut by 6 bases, the J end by 2 bases, with 7 bases between. This CDR3 has 12 residues. Looked up from germline, CDR1 is MNHNY and CDR2 is SVGAGI (reference sequence). The DNA for the CDR3 is TGTGCCAGCAGCTTCAGAAACACTGAAGCTTTCTTT. Encoded protein: CASSFRNTEAFF.

The chain is built from TRBV6-6 and TRBJ1-1; D gene unclear. Trimming cost V 4 bases and J 6 bases, with 18 bases left between them. The CDR3 loop spans 15 amino acids. In germline, CDR1 is MNHNY, CDR2 SVGAGI (reference sequence). The CDR3 nucleotides are TGTGCCAGCAGTTCCCTCGGAGGGTTTATCCCTGAAGCTTTCTTT. It is translated as CASSSLGGFIPEAFF.

The chain combines TRBV24-1 with TRBJ1-5, with 9 positions matching TRBD1. The CDR3 runs 14 residues. Unmatched junction bases numbered 1, after V lost 3 bases and J lost 5 bases. Per the germline V gene, CDR1 is KGHDR and CDR2 is SFDVKD. CDR3 nucleotides: TGTGCCACCAGTGATCGGGACAGGGATCAGCCCCAGCATTTT. This gives the protein CATSDRDRDQPQHF.

J is TRBJ1-2 and V is TRBV3-1 (or the pseudogene TRBV3-2), with D uncertain. This CDR3 has 16 amino acids. Germline assignment: CDR1 LGHDT and CDR2 YNNKEL (reference sequence). V was shortened by 0 bases and J by 7 bases, with 18 bases between the two germline ends. Here the CDR3 reads CASSQESLLAGFGYTF. DNA for the CDR3: TGTGCCAGCAGCCAAGAGTCCTTATTGGCAGGTTTTGGCTACACCTTC.

The chain combines TRBV25-1 with TRBJ2-3, with TRBD1 matching over 7 bases. Germline V CDR1 and CDR2: MGHDK, SYGVNS. This CDR3 has 18 residues. Trimming removed 1 base from V and 1 base from J; junction bases left unmatched: 11. The CDR3 protein is CASSEFRDSLIGTDTQYF. CDR3 in DNA: TGTGCCAGCAGTGAATTTCGGGACAGCTTGATTGGCACAGATACGCAGTATTTT.

The chain is built from TRBV9 and TRBJ2-7; D not certain. Trimming left V 5 bases short and J 2 bases short, with 11 bases between. Germline CDR1 reads SGDLS; CDR2 reads YYNGEE. The CDR3 runs to 13 residues. The CDR3 DNA sequence: TGTGCCAGCAGGCCGAGCGTTACCTACGAGCAGTACTTC. Amino acid sequence: CASRPSVTYEQYF.

The chain has TRBV15 and TRBJ1-5, with D possibly being TRBD1 (5 bases). The CDR3 has 18 amino acids. Trimming took 2 bases from V and 0 from J, leaving 17 bases between them. Germline V CDR1 and CDR2: LNHNV, YYDKDF (reference sequence). The CDR3 DNA sequence: TGTGCCACCAGCAGAAGTTGGGGGGGGGAAGTTAGCAATCAGCCCCAGCATTTT. Encoded protein: CATSRSWGGEVSNQPQHF.

This chain connects TRBV4-1 to TRBJ1-2; D is uncertain. Germline lookup yields CDR1 MGHRA and CDR2 YSYEKL. Trimming removed 1 base from V and 8 bases from J, with 17 bases in between. This CDR3 has 15 residues. CDR3 region: CASSQGRVDIDGYTF. The CDR3 DNA follows: TGCGCCAGCAGCCAAGGGCGGGTAGATATTGACGGCTACACCTTC.